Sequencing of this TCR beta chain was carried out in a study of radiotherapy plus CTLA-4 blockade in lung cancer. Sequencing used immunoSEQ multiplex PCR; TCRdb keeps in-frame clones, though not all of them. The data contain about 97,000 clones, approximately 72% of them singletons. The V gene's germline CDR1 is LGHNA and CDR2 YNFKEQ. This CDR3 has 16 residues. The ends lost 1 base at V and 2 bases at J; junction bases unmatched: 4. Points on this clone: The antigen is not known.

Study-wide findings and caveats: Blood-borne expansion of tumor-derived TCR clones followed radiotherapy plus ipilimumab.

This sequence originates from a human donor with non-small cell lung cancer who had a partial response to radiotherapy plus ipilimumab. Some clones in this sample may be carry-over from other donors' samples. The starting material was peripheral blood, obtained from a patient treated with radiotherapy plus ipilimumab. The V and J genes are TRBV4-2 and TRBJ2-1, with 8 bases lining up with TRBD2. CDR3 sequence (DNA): TGTGCCAGCAGCCAAGCCGGGACTAGGCCCTACAATGAGCAGTTCTTC. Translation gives CASSQAGTRPYNEQFF.